This T cell receptor beta chain is drawn from a study of blood T cell repertoires in COVID-19. The overall study: The United States, Italy and Spain supplied acute and convalescent COVID-19 samples. T cells, B-cell-depleted T cells, or PBMCs provided the cDNA or gDNA that served as material.

The CDR3 has 15 residues. The ends were cut back, 0 bases at V and 5 bases at J, with 11 bases in the middle. Germline assignment: CDR1 KGHSH and CDR2 LQKENI. This clone was found once. As originally analysed: Amplification of reference gene primers was used by the study to estimate nucleated cell counts. Assay used: immunoSEQ multiplex PCR; TCRdb lists only in-frame clones, some missing. Clonal size and the V and J genes are those of that table, whereas D and trimming came from the DNA. The profile covers 150,000 to 200,000 clones, with nearly 90% appearing a single time and under 2% taken by the ten largest.

This receptor was taken from a man aged 18 to 30 who had recovered from COVID-19. This chain uses TRBV18 with TRBJ1-3; possibly TRBD1 for D (6 bases). The sequencing sample was made of peripheral blood. The CDR3 here is CASSPPGTNRNTIYF. As DNA, the CDR3 is TGTGCCAGCTCACCACCCGGGACAAACCGAAACACCATATATTTT.